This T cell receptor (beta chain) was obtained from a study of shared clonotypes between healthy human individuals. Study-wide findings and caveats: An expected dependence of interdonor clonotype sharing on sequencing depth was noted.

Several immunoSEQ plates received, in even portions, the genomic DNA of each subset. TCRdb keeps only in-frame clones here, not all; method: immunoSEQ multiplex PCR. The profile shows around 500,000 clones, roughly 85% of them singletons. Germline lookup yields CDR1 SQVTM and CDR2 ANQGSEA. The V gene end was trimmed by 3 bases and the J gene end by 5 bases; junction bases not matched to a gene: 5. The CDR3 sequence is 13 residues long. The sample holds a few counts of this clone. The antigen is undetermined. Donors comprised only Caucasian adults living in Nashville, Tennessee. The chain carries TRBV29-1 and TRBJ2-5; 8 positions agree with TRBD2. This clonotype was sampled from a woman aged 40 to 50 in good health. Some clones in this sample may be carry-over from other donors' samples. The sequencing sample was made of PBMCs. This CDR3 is CSVEASGWETQYF. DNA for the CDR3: TGCAGCGTTGAGGCTAGCGGGTGGGAGACCCAGTACTTC. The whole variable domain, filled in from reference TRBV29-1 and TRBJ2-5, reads SAVISQKPSRDICQRGTSLTIQCQVDSQVTMMFWYRQQPGQSLTLIATANQGSEATYESGFVIDKFPISRPNLTFSTLTVSNMSPEDSSIYLCSVEASGWETQYFGPGTRLLVL.